This T cell receptor beta chain comes out of a study of T cells in localized non-small cell lung cancer. The study's findings and limits: Since sequencing was restricted to only one region of the tumor, intratumor heterogeneity remains a possibility. Uninvolved adjacent lung had the highest recorded T cell clonality, with tumor below it. A median of roughly 50 of the top 100 tumor clones appeared in adjacent lung, which was paired and uninvolved. Longer overall survival accompanied higher blood T cell density.

Details on this clone: What it binds is unknown.

Germline V CDR1 and CDR2: SGHDT, YYEEEE. The CDR3 runs 18 residues. The V and J ends lost 4 bases and 0 bases, in that order; junction bases with no gene match: 14. Here immunoSEQ multiplex PCR was the method, and the copy in TCRdb shows in-frame clones only, minus some. Counted here are tens of thousands of clones, 78% occurring once; the ten biggest clones make up about 40%. Sequencing used peripheral blood, obtained before any cancer treatment. The clonotype was recovered from a male donor aged 60 or older with stage II squamous cell lung carcinoma. The V gene is TRBV5-6, the J gene TRBJ1-1; TRBD1 matches at 8 bases. The chain's CDR3 is CASSPDRAGGWVNTEAFF. DNA of the CDR3: TGTGCCAGCAGCCCGGATCGGGCAGGGGGCTGGGTGAACACTGAAGCTTTCTTT. The full variable domain, completed using reference TRBV5-6 and TRBJ1-1, is DAGVTQSPTHLIKTRGQQVTLRCSPKSGHDTVSWYQQALGQGPQFIFQYYEEEERQRGNFPDRFSGHQFPNYSSELNVNALLLGDSALYLCASSPDRAGGWVNTEAFFGQGTRLTVV.